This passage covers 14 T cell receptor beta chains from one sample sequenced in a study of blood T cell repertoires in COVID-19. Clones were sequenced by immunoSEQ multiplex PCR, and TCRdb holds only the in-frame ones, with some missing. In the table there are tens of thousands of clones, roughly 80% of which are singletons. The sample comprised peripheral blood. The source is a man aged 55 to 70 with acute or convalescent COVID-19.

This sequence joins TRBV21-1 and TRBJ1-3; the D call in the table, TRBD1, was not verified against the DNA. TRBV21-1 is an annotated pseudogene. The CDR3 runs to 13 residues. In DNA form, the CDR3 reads TGTGCCAGCAGGGGGCAGGGCGGAAACACCATATATTTT. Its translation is CASRGQGGNTIYF.

The CDR3 DNA sequence: TGCGCCAGCAGTTTGGTCGAAGGGGGCCTGGGCGAGCAGTACTTC. This encodes CASSLVEGGLGEQYF. The rearrangement joins TRBV10-1 to TRBJ2-7; 7 bases line up with TRBD1. Trimming cost V 5 bases and J 6 bases; bases outside gene matches: 13. The CDR3 runs to 15 residues. Germline V gives CDR1 WNHNN, CDR2 SYGVQD (reference sequence).

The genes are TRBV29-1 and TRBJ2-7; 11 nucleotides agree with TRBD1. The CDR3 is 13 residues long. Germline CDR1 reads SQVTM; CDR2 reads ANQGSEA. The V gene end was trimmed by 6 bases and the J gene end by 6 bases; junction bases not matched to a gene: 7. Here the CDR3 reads CSVEGQGEGEQYF. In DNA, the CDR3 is TGCAGCGTGGAGGGACAGGGGGAGGGCGAGCAGTACTTC.

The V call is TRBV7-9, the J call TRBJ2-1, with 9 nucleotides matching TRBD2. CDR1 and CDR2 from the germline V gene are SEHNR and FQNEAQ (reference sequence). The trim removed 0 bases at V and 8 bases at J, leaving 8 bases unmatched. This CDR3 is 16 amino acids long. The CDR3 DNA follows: TGTGCCAGCAGCTTAGCCCCAGCTAGCGGGGCCCATGAGCAGTTCTTC. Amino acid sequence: CASSLAPASGAHEQFF.

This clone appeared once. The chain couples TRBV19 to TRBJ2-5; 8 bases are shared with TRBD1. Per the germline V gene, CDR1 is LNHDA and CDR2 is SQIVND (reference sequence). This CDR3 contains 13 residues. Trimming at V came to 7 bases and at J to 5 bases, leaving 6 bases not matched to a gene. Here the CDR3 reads CASTPGGAETQYF. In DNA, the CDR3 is TGTGCCAGTACACCAGGGGGCGCGGAGACCCAGTACTTC.

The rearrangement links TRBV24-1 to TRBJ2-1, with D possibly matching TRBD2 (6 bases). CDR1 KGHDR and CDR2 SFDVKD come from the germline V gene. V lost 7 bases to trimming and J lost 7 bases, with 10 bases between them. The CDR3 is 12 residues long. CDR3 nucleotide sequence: TGTGCCACCAGCACTAGCCAGAATGAGCAGTTCTTC. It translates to CATSTSQNEQFF.

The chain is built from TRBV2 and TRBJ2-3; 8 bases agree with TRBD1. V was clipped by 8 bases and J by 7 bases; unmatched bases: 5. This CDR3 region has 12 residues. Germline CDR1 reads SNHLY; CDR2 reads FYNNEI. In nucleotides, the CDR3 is TGTGCCAGCGGGACAGGAGGGAATACGCAGTATTTT. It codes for CASGTGGNTQYF.

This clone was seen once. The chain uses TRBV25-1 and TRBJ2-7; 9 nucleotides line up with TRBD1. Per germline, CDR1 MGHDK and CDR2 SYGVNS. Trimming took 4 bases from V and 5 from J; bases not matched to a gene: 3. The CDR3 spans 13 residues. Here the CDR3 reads CASSGYRGHEQYF. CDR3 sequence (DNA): TGTGCCAGCAGTGGCTACAGGGGGCACGAGCAGTACTTC.

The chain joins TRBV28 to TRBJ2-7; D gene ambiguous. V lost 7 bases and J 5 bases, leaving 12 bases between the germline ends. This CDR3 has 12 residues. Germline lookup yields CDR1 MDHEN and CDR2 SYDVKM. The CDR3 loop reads CASTTQTDEQYF. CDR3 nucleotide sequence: TGTGCCAGCACAACACAGACGGACGAGCAGTACTTC.

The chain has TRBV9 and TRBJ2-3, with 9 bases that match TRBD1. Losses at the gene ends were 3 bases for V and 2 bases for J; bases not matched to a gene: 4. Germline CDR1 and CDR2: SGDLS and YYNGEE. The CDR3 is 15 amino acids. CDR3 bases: TGTGCCAGCAGCGCCGGGACAGGGATCACAGATACGCAGTATTTT. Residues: CASSAGTGITDTQYF.

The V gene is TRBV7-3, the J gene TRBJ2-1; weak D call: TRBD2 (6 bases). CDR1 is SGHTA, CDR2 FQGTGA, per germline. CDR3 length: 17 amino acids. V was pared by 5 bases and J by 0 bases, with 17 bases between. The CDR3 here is CASSLGLPVSSYNEQFF. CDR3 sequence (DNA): TGTGCCAGCAGCCTGGGACTTCCTGTTAGCTCCTACAATGAGCAGTTCTTC.

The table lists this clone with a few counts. This chain's CDR3 is CASSPWGAGGYTF. DNA of the CDR3: TGTGCCAGCAGCCCCTGGGGAGCTGGTGGCTACACCTTC. The V and J genes are TRBV4-2 and TRBJ1-2; unclear D gene. Deletions cut 4 bases from V and 7 bases from J, with 13 bases between. Germline V gene data show CDR1 as LGHNA and CDR2 as YNFKEQ. The CDR3 runs 13 residues.

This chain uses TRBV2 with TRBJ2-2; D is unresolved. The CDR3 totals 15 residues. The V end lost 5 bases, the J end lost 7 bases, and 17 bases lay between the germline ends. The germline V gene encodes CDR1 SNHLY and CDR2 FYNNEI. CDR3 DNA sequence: TGTGCCAGCAGTTCTTGGGCCAGCACCATCGGGGAGCTGTTTTTT. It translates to CASSSWASTIGELFF.

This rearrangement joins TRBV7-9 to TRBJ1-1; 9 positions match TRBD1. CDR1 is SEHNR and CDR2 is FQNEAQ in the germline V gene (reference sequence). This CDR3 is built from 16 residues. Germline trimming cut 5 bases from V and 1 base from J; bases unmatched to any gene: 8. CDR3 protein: CASSPQTGGWNTEAFF. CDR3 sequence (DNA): TGTGCCAGCAGCCCACAGACAGGGGGTTGGAACACTGAAGCTTTCTTT.